The 9 T cell receptor beta chains listed next were all sequenced from one sample in a study of blood T cells in healthy people across ages. Using a J-beta primer mix together with a sample-barcoded 5' primer, a second PCR was run for about 6 to 12 cycles. TCRdb reprocessed the 5' RACE reads via MiXCR and lists one record per CDR3 protein. The sample contains approximately 800,000 distinct CDR3 sequences, 56% of which appear only once. The sequenced sample was blood. The receptors derive from a man aged 40-49 years in good health.

This chain links TRBV10-3 with TRBJ2-3; 8 bases line up with TRBD2. The CDR3 is 13 amino acids. V was clipped by 7 bases and J by 3 bases; unmatched bases: 3. The germline V gene encodes CDR1 ENHRY and CDR2 SYGVKD. DNA for the CDR3: TGTGCCATCAAAGCGGGAGAAACAGATACGCAGTATTTT. Amino acids: CAIKAGETDTQYF.

This chain connects TRBV27 to TRBJ2-5; weak D call: TRBD1 (6 bases). V lost 4 bases, J lost 3 bases, and 12 bases lay in between. CDR3 size: 14 residues. Germline V gives CDR1 MNHEY, CDR2 SMNVEV (reference sequence). The CDR3 DNA reads TGTGCCAGCAGTTCCTTGGACAGAAAAGAGACCCAGTACTTC. It codes for CASSSLDRKETQYF.

The rearrangement uses TRBV5-6 and TRBJ1-5; TRBD1 matches 8 bases. This CDR3 contains 14 residues. After removal of 4 bases from V and 7 bases from J, the junction contained 7 bases not matched to a gene. CDR1 is SGHDT, CDR2 YYEEEE, per germline. The CDR3 DNA sequence: TGTGCCAGCAGCAGGACAGGGCTGGGACAGCCCCAGCATTTT. Protein: CASSRTGLGQPQHF.

This clonotype turned up a few times. The chain has TRBV28 and TRBJ1-1, with unresolved D. CDR3 length: 16 amino acids. The germline V and J ends were trimmed by 2 bases and 2 bases, with 15 bases remaining between them. Germline CDR1 reads MDHEN; CDR2 reads SYDVKM. CDR3 bases: TGTGCCAGCAGTTTAGACGGACTAACCCTTAACACTGAAGCTTTCTTT. Translated: CASSLDGLTLNTEAFF.

This clonotype showed up just once. The chain joins TRBV29-1 to TRBJ2-5, with 10 nucleotides matching TRBD2. Trimming removed 7 bases from V and 5 bases from J; junction bases left unmatched: 10. Germline values: CDR1 SQVTM, CDR2 ANQGSEA. This CDR3 is 14 amino acids long. This chain's CDR3 is CSAGASGSRETQYF. The CDR3 DNA follows: TGCAGCGCAGGGGCTAGCGGGAGCCGGGAGACCCAGTACTTC.

The CDR3 sequence is CASSFTGGGRNYGYTF. The CDR3 DNA sequence: TGTGCCAGCAGCTTTACAGGGGGAGGCAGGAACTATGGCTACACCTTC. J is TRBJ1-2 and V is TRBV7-2; 8 bases agree with TRBD1. The CDR3 length is 16 residues. The junction had 8 bases not matched to a gene; V was cut back by 3 bases and J by 2 bases. Germline V gives CDR1 SGHTA, CDR2 FQGNSA. The full variable domain, its missing parts supplied by reference TRBV7-2 and TRBJ1-2, is GAGVSQSPSNKVTEKGKDVELRCDPISGHTALYWYRQSLGQGLEFLIYFQGNSAPDKSGLPSDRFSAERTGGSVSTLTIQRTQQEDSAVYLCASSFTGGGRNYGYTFGSGTRLTVV.

The V and J genes are TRBV12-3 or TRBV12-4 and TRBJ1-2; D ambiguous. V shed 8 bases and J shed 5 bases, with 15 bases lying between them. CDR3 size: 13 residues. This CDR3 reads CASVSGERYGYTF. In nucleotides, the CDR3 is TGTGCCAGCGTGTCTGGGGAGCGGTATGGCTACACCTTC.

This chain joins TRBV28 and TRBJ2-7; 11 nucleotides line up with TRBD1. V shed 5 bases and J 2 bases; nucleotides not matched to a gene: 5. The CDR3 consists of 15 residues. CDR1 and CDR2 from the germline V gene are MDHEN and SYDVKM. CDR3 sequence reads: CASSTWGQGAYEQYF. Here the CDR3 DNA reads TGTGCCAGCAGTACCTGGGGACAGGGGGCCTACGAGCAGTACTTC.

The gene calls are TRBV5-1 and TRBJ2-7; the D is unclear. TRBJ2-4 explains the end of the DNA better; the J call may be wrong. Per the germline V gene, CDR1 is SGHRS and CDR2 is YFSETQ. This CDR3 has 12 amino acids. For the CDR3, the DNA is TGCGCCAGCAGCTTGGGCTTCGACATTCAGTACTTC. Its translation: CASSLGFDIQYF.